This T cell receptor (beta chain) was found in a study of blood T cell repertoires in COVID-19. Study summary: Whether acute or convalescent, the COVID-19 samples came from the United States, Italy and Spain. PBMCs, B-cell-depleted T cells, or T cells were the source of the cDNA or gDNA that made up the material.

Measured with immunoSEQ multiplex PCR; TCRdb has only the in-frame clones, and not every one. This table holds around 260,000 clones, 65% to 85% found once. The sample comprised peripheral blood. The receptor was isolated from a person aged 65-85 years with COVID-19, enrolled during active disease.

The chain's CDR3 is CAWSTGGPGGYTF. DNA for the CDR3: TGTGCCTGGAGTACAGGGGGCCCAGGTGGCTACACCTTC. This sequence joins TRBV30 and TRBJ1-2, with TRBD1 matching 9 bases. CDR3 length equals 13 residues. V shed 2 bases and J 7 bases; nucleotides not matched to a gene: 5. The germline V gene encodes CDR1 GTSNPN and CDR2 SVGIG (reference sequence).